A selection of T cell receptor beta chains follows, all from one sample in a study of blood T cell repertoires in COVID-19. Assay: immunoSEQ multiplex PCR; the TCRdb copy retains only in-frame clones and omits some. The sample gives over 100,000 clones, roughly nine tenths of which show up once; about an eighth is in the top ten. Sequenced input: peripheral blood. The receptors shown here come from a woman in her 70s with COVID-19, enrolled during active disease. Both conserved end residues are part of each CDR3. The D gene is left open where the match is weak. The size of a clone is reported for some rows only, either as once, few or many, or as a class for expanded clones.

v_gene	abundance	j_gene	d_gene	CDR3aa	CDR3nt
TRBV19	.	TRBJ1-4	TRBD1	CASSRGGQGEKLFF	TGTGCCAGTAGTAGGGGAGGACAGGGTGAAAAACTGTTTTTT
TRBV30	.	TRBJ2-7	TRBD1	CAWSTGTGRNHEQYF	TGTGCCTGGAGTACCGGGACAGGGCGTAACCACGAGCAGTACTTC
TRBV29-1	.	TRBJ2-5	.	CSVVRETQYF	TGCAGCGTTGTCCGGGAGACCCAGTACTTC
TRBV4-1	.	TRBJ2-1	TRBD2	CASSQGGFGGGTLYEQFF	TGCGCCAGCAGCCAAGGTGGTTTTGGCGGGGGGACCTTATATGAGCAGTTCTTC
TRBV6-5	.	TRBJ1-6	.	CASSYGQGGYSPLHF	TGTGCCAGCAGTTACGGGCAGGGAGGGTATTCACCCCTCCACTTT
TRBV5-4	.	TRBJ2-7	TRBD1	CASSLSMGQGVYEQYF	TGTGCCAGCAGCTTGTCCATGGGACAGGGCGTGTACGAGCAGTACTTC
TRBV28	.	TRBJ1-2	TRBD1	CASSLRGLYGYTF	TGTGCCAGCAGTCTCAGGGGGCTCTATGGCTACACCTTC
TRBV19	.	TRBJ1-5	TRBD1	CASRTGGLRNQPQHF	TGTGCCAGTAGGACAGGGGGTTTGCGCAATCAGCCCCAGCATTTT
TRBV5-1	.	TRBJ2-2	TRBD2	CASRLAGYTGELFF	TGCGCCAGTAGACTAGCGGGGTACACCGGGGAGCTGTTTTTT
TRBV6-5	few	TRBJ2-1	.	CASCRGMGSYNEQFF	TGTGCCAGTTGCCGGGGGATGGGCTCCTACAATGAGCAGTTCTTC
TRBV7-4	.	TRBJ2-7	.	CANHRVPWEQYF	TGTGCCAACCACAGGGTGCCTTGGGAGCAGTACTTC
TRBV6-1	.	TRBJ1-5	.	CASSERPGNQPQHF	TGTGCCAGCAGTGAACGTCCGGGGAATCAGCCCCAGCATTTT
TRBV5-4	.	TRBJ2-3	TRBD2	CASTHEGLDTTDTQYF	TGTGCCAGCACCCACGAAGGACTAGATACCACAGATACGCAGTATTTT
TRBV28	.	TRBJ1-1	TRBD1	CASSFTGDTEAFF	TGTGCCAGCAGTTTCACAGGGGACACTGAAGCTTTCTTT
TRBV7-2	once	TRBJ2-1	TRBD1	CASSLDPRTGRNEQFF	TGTGCCAGCAGCTTAGATCCCAGGACAGGGAGAAATGAGCAGTTCTTC
TRBV6-2/TRBV6-3	.	TRBJ1-1	.	CASSFLAREVMNTEAFF	TGTGCCAGCAGTTTTCTTGCCAGGGAAGTGATGAACACTGAAGCTTTCTTT
TRBV5-1	.	TRBJ1-4	TRBD1	CASSWTGGKSELFF	TGCGCCAGCAGCTGGACAGGGGGCAAGTCTGAACTGTTTTTT
TRBV28	.	TRBJ1-5	.	CAIQQGGEQPQHF	TGTGCCATCCAACAGGGTGGGGAACAGCCCCAGCATTTT
TRBV19	.	TRBJ1-4	TRBD1	CASNTGQGTEKLFF	TGTGCCAGTAACACGGGACAGGGAACGGAAAAACTGTTTTTT